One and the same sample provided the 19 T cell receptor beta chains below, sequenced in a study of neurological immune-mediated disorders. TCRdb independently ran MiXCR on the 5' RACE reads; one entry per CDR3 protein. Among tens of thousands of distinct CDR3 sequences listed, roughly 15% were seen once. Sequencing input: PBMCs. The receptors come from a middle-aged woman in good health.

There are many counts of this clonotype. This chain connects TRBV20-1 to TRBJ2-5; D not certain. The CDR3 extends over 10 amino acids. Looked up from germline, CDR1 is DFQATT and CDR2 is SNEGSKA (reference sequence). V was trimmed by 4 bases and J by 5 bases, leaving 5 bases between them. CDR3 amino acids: CSATLETQYF. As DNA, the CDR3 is TGCAGTGCTACCTTGGAGACCCAGTACTTC.

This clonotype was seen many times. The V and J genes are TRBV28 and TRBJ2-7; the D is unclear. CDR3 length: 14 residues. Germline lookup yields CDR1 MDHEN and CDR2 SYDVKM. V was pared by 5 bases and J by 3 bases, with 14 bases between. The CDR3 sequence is CASSPLGHNYEQYV. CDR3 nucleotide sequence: TGTGCCAGCAGTCCCCTAGGGCACAACTACGAGCAGTACGTC.

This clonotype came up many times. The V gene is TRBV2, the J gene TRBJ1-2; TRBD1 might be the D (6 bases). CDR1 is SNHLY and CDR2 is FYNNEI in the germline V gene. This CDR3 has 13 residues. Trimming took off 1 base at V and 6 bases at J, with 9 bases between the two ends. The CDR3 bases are TGTGCCAGCAGTGAAGGGACAGACCATGGCTACACCTTC. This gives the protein CASSEGTDHGYTF. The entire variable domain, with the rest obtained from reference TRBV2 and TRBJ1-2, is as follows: EPEVTQTPSHQVTQMGQEVILRCVPISNHLYFYWYRQILGQKVEFLVSFYNNEISEKSEIFDDQFSVERPDGSNFTLKIRSTKLEDSAMYFCASSEGTDHGYTFGSGTRLTVV.

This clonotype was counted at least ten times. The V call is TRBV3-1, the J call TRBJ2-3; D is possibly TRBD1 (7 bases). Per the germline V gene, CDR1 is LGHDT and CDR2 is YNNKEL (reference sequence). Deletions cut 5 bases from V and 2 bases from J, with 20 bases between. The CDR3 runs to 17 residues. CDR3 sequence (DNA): TGTGCCAGCAGCTACAGAGCAGGGGGGCGCCACACAGATACGCAGTATTTT. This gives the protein CASSYRAGGRHTDTQYF.

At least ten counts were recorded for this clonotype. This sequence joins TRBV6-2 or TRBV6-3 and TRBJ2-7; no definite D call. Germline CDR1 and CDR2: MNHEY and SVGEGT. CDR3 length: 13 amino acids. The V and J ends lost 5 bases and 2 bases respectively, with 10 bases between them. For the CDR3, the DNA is TGTGCCAGCAGTGGCACGACTGCCTACGAGCAGTACGTC. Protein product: CASSGTTAYEQYV.

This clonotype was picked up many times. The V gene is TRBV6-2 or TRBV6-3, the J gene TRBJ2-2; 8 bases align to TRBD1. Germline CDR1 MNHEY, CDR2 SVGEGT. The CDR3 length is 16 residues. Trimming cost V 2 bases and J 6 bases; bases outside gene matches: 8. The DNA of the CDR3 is TGTGCCAGCAGTTACAGGCAGGGGGCTCCCGCCGGGGAGCTGTTTTTT. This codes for CASSYRQGAPAGELFF.

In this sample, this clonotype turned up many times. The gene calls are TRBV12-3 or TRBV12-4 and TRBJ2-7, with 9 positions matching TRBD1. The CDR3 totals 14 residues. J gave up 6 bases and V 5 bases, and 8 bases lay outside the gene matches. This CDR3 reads CASSPDRGDGEQYF. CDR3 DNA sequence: TGTGCCAGCAGTCCGGACAGGGGTGACGGCGAGCAGTACTTC.

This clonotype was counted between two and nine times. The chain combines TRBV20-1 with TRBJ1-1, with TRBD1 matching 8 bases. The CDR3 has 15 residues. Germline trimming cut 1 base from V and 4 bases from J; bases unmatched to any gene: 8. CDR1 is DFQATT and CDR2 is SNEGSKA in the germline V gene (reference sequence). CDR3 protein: CSARGFDRGGTEAFF. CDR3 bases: TGCAGTGCTAGAGGCTTTGACAGGGGAGGCACTGAAGCTTTCTTT.

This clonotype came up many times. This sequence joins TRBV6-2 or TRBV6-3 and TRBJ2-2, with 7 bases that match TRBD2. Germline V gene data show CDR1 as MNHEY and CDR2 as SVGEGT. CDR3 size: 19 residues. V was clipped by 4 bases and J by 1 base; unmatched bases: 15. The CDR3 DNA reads TGTGCCAGCAGTTTAGACCGGGACTACACCCATAAGAACACCGGGGAGCTGTTTTTT. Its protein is CASSLDRDYTHKNTGELFF.

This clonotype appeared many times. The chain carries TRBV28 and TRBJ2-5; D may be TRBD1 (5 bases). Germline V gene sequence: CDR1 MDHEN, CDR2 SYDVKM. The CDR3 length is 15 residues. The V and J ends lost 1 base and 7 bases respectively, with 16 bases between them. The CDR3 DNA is TGTGCCAGCAGTTTATCGGCGACTTCTAGGGGGACCCAGTACTTC. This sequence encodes CASSLSATSRGTQYF.

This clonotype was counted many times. The CDR3 DNA is TGTGCCAGCAGTTTAGGTCCCCACATTGGCGAGTACTTC. Translation: CASSLGPHIGEYF. The chain uses TRBV28 and TRBJ2-5; D is ambiguous. Per germline, CDR1 MDHEN and CDR2 SYDVKM. This CDR3 has 13 amino acids. V lost 2 bases and J 12 bases, leaving 16 bases between the germline ends.

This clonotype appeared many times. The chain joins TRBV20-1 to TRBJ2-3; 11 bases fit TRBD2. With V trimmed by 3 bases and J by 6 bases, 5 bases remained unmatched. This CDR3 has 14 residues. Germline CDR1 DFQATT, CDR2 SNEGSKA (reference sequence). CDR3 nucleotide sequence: TGCAGTGCTAGTGTTAGCGGGGGGGCCGATACGCAGTATTTT. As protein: CSASVSGGADTQYF.

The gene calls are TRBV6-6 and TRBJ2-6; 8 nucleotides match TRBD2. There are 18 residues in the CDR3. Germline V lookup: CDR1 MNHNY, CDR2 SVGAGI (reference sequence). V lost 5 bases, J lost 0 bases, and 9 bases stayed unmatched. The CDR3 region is CASSQRLAPSSGANVLTF. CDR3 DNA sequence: TGTGCCAGCAGTCAAAGACTAGCGCCTAGCTCTGGGGCCAACGTCCTGACTTTC.

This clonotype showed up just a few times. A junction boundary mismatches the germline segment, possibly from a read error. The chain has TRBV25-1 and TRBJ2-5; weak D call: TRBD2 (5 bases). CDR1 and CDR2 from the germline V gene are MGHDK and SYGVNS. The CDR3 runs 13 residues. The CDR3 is CASRESLAGPQYF. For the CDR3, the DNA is TGTGCCAGCAGAGAATCTCTAGCCGGGCCCCAGTACTTC.

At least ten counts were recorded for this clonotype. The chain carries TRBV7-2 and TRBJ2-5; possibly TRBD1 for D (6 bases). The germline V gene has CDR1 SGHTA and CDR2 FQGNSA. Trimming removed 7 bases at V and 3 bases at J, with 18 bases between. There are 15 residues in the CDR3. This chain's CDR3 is CASIPGHGPEETQYF. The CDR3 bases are TGTGCCAGCATCCCGGGACACGGCCCGGAAGAGACCCAGTACTTC.

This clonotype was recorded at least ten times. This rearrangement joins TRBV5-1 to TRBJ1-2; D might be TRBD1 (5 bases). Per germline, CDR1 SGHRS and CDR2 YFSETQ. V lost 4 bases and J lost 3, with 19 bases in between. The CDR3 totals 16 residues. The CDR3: CASSPGRARRDYGYTF. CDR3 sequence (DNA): TGCGCCAGCAGCCCGGGGCGGGCCCGGCGGGACTATGGCTACACCTTC.

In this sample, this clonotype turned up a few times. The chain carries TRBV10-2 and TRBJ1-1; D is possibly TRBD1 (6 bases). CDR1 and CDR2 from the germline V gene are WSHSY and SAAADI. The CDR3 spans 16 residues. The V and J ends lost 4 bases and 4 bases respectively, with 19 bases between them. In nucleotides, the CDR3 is TGCGCCAGCAGTGCGCTAAGGGGGTTCTCGGTCACTGAAGCTTTCTTT. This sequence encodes CASSALRGFSVTEAFF.

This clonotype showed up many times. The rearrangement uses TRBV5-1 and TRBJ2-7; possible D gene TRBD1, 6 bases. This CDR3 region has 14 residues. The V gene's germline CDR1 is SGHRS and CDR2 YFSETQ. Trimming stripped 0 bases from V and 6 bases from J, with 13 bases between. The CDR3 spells CASSLGTVETEQYF. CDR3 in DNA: TGCGCCAGCAGCTTGGGGACAGTGGAGACCGAGCAGTACTTC. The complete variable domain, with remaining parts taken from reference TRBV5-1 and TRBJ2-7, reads KAGVTQTPRYLIKTRGQQVTLSCSPISGHRSVSWYQQTPGQGLQFLFEYFSETQRNKGNFPGRFSGRQFSNSRSEMNVSTLELGDSALYLCASSLGTVETEQYFGPGTRLTVT.

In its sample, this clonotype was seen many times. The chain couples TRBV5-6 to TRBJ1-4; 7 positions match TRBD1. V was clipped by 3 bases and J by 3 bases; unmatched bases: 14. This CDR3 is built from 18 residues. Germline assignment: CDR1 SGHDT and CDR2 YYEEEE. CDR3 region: CASSSVLGGGAPNEKLFF. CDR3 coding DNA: TGTGCCAGCAGCTCCGTACTGGGAGGGGGCGCACCTAATGAAAAACTGTTTTTT.